This note documents a single T cell receptor (beta chain) sequence. Its target antigen remains unknown. This sample is part of a study of CXCR3-negative and CXCR3-positive naive CD8 T cells (dated by TCRdb to the late 2010s). Background on the whole study: Some 130 million TRB reads were obtained in total, roughly 1.5 +/- 0.3 million reads per library. The TRBV-TRBJ cluster analysis covered naive subsets from about 5 donors and memory cells from 3 donors. Diversity and physicochemical repertoire analyses covered about a dozen donors pooled from two independent experiments.

For every CD8+ T cell subset, hundreds of thousands of cells were flow-sorted straight into RLT lysis buffer, and each subset was sorted in triplicate. To exclude memory contaminants, naive CD8+ T cells were stringently defined as CD45RO-CCR7+CD27+CD95-. Peripheral blood mononuclear cells were isolated from buffy coats using standard density gradient centrifugation. Naive CXCR3-negative and CXCR3-positive CD8+ T cells were flow-sorted using a FACSAria III. Total RNA was extracted from sorted cells with an RNeasy Mini Kit. The investigation overall reported the following: Because surface CD5, which is linked to self-reactivity in mice, was comparable between the naive subsets, TCR interaction strength was also inferred from the physicochemical properties of TRB CDR3s. Freshly isolated PBMCs were used for most assays because CXCR3 expression partially decreased after cryopreservation. Within the same donor, TRBV-TRBJ usage looked similar between naive CXCR3-negative and CXCR3-positive cells, but memory cells had distinct patterns. Both naive subsets had comparably high repertoire diversity, while memory CD8+ T cells had much lower repertoire diversity. TRB CDR3s from CXCR3-positive naive cells showed higher hydrophobicity (lower Kidera factor 4), lower energy, and higher strength and volume indices than CXCR3-negative naive cells.

The instrument was a NextSeq 550. The Human TCR Profiling Kit (MiLaboratory) was used to prepare UMI-labeled 5' RACE TRB cDNA libraries. cDNA synthesis used the entire amount of extracted RNA, and PCR amplification then used the entire amount of cDNA produced. Libraries were prepared in parallel with an identical number of PCR cycles. The paper's data handling went like this. With a requirement of at least two reads per UMI, MIGEC and MiXCR extracted about 50,000 +/- 10,000 unique UMI-labeled TRB cDNA molecules per library. An average of roughly 40,000 +/- 10,000 functional in-frame TRB CDR3 nucleotide clonotypes without stop codons was found per library. After downsampling to 5000 UMI-labeled TRB molecules per sample, diversity metrics such as normalized Shannon-Wiener and Chao1 were calculated in VDJtools. Clonotype-size-weighted physicochemical properties of the central five CDR3 residues (interaction energy, strength, volume and Kidera factor 4) were computed in VDJtools. Through TCRdb reprocessing, the reads give one entry per CDR3 protein sequence; DNA is omitted. Here the V and J calls rest on TCRdb's processing, not on the authors' analysis. This sample's table lists roughly 70,000 distinct CDR3 sequences. The ten largest clones represent around 1.5% of the sample.

From the cysteine through the phenylalanine, the CDR3 covers 12 amino acids. The DNA is unrecorded. From a lookup of the germline V gene (reference sequence), CDR1 and CDR2 are LNHDA and SQIVND. This chain joins TRBV19 to TRBJ1-1. The origin of this receptor is a human donor in good health. Some clones in this sample may be carry-over from other donors' samples. Sequenced input: naive CXCR3- CD8+ T cells from blood. Read against the paper, the sample's cell subset or site label means: CD45RO-CCR7+CD27+CD95- naive CD8+ T cells lacking CXCR3 (TNR3-). The CDR3 is CASISIYTEAFF.